This T cell receptor (beta chain) was found in a study of blood T cell repertoires in COVID-19. This clone was found once. CDR3 length: 14 residues. V was pared by 4 bases and J by 0 bases, with 10 bases between. CDR1 and CDR2 (germline): SGHNT, YYREEE (reference sequence). The assay was immunoSEQ multiplex PCR, and TCRdb's table has in-frame clones only and misses some. The top ten clones hold about 13% of a sample with 130,000 or so clones, roughly 86% of them seen once. The TCR comes from a human donor in a cohort sampled during active COVID-19. This chain connects TRBV5-4 to TRBJ1-1; perhaps TRBD1 as D (6 bases). Sequencing was carried out using peripheral blood. This CDR3 is CASSPQGLNTEAFF. CDR3 DNA: TGTGCCAGCAGCCCACAGGGTCTGAACACTGAAGCTTTCTTT.